Each of the 14 T cell receptor beta chains below was sequenced from the same sample in a study of shared clonotypes between healthy human individuals. Method: immunoSEQ multiplex PCR; TCRdb's copy keeps in-frame clones and lacks some. Of 2 million to 2.5 million clones in the sample, approximately 95% are singletons; the top ten hold 0.39%. Sequencing was done on a sample of naive CD4+ T cells from PBMCs. Specified subset: CD45RA+ positively selected. The receptors derive from a young man in good health. Some clones in this sample may be carry-over from other donors' samples.

This clone has a single count. This chain uses TRBV7-9 with TRBJ1-1, with D unclear. Trimming removed 2 bases from V and 0 bases from J, with 7 bases in between. Germline values: CDR1 SEHNR, CDR2 FQNEAQ (reference sequence). The CDR3 sequence is 14 residues long. The CDR3 region is CASSLPVMNTEAFF. In nucleotides, the CDR3 is TGTGCCAGCAGCTTACCAGTGATGAACACTGAAGCTTTCTTT.

This clone came up once. The chain uses TRBV28 and TRBJ1-4, with TRBD1 as a possible D gene (6 bases). Deletions cut 5 bases from V and 4 bases from J, with 11 bases between. The CDR3 loop spans 14 amino acids. Germline V gene lookup returns CDR1 MDHEN and CDR2 SYDVKM. The CDR3 region has the DNA TGTGCCAGCAGTCTGGAACAGGGTAATGAAAAACTGTTTTTT. Translation gives CASSLEQGNEKLFF. The full variable domain, in which reference TRBV28 and TRBJ1-4 provide the parts outside the CDR3, is DVKVTQSSRYLVKRTGEKVFLECVQDMDHENMFWYRQDPGLGLRLIYFSYDVKMKEKGDIPEGYSVSREKKERFSLILESASTNQTSMYLCASSLEQGNEKLFFGSGTQLSVL.

A note on this clone: At the DNA level, this CDR3 is encoded by other sequences in the same sample as well. This rearrangement joins TRBV9 to TRBJ2-1, with D maybe TRBD2 (6 bases). The germline CDR1 and CDR2 sequences are SGDLS and YYNGEE. V was shortened by 2 bases and J by 1 base, with 10 bases between the two germline ends. This CDR3 region has 15 residues. CDR3 sequence reads: CASSVGTASYNEQFF. The CDR3 DNA reads TGTGCCAGCAGCGTGGGGACTGCTTCCTACAATGAGCAGTTCTTC.

J is TRBJ2-7 and V is TRBV7-8, with D perhaps matching TRBD1 or TRBD2 (5 bases each). The CDR3 contains 15 residues. The ends were cut back, 6 bases at V and 0 bases at J, with 15 bases in the middle. Germline loops: CDR1 SGHVS, CDR2 FQNEAQ. The CDR3 DNA is TGTGCCAGCAGGAGGGACCGCTTCGGCTCCTACGAGCAGTACTTC. Translation gives CASRRDRFGSYEQYF.

The rearrangement uses TRBV5-1 and TRBJ1-1; TRBD1 is a possible D gene (5 bases). The length of the CDR3 is 15 residues. With 4 bases removed from V and 3 bases from J, the gap between germline ends came to 16 bases. In germline, CDR1 is SGHRS, CDR2 YFSETQ. The CDR3 is CASSPFGGRDTEAFF. In DNA form, the CDR3 reads TGCGCCAGCAGCCCTTTCGGGGGGAGGGACACTGAAGCTTTCTTT.

This chain connects TRBV28 to TRBJ1-5, with a possible D match to TRBD1 (5 bases). The germline gives CDR1 MDHEN, CDR2 SYDVKM. V lost 3 bases to trimming and J lost 9 bases, with 15 bases between them. This CDR3 has 14 amino acids. CDR3 region: CASSLSQGLGPQHF. The CDR3, as DNA: TGTGCCAGCAGTTTGTCCCAGGGATTGGGGCCCCAGCATTTT.

This clone was detected once. V and J are TRBV5-4 and TRBJ2-7; 9 bases fit TRBD2. The V and J ends lost 4 bases and 6 bases, in that order; junction bases with no gene match: 5. Per the germline V gene, CDR1 is SGHNT and CDR2 is YYREEE (reference sequence). This CDR3 region has 13 residues. CDR3 loop: CASSAGLAGEQYF. The CDR3 DNA sequence: TGTGCCAGCAGCGCGGGACTAGCAGGCGAGCAGTACTTC.

V usage is TRBV9 and J usage is TRBJ1-1; the D gene is possibly TRBD1 (6 bases). CDR1 is SGDLS, CDR2 YYNGEE, per germline. V lost 4 bases, J lost 4 bases, and 11 bases lay in between. The CDR3 is made up of 13 amino acids. This CDR3 is CASSTLGGTEAFF. For the CDR3, the DNA is TGTGCCAGCAGCACCTTAGGGGGCACTGAAGCTTTCTTT.

The chain recombines TRBV15 with TRBJ2-5; 10 bases line up with TRBD2. The CDR3 runs 18 residues. CDR1 LNHNV and CDR2 YYDKDF come from the germline V gene (reference sequence). V was pared by 4 bases and J by 1 base, with 12 bases of the junction left unmatched. CDR3 residues: CATSIKTRLAGAQETQYF. Written as DNA, the CDR3 is TGTGCCACCAGCATTAAGACGAGACTAGCGGGCGCCCAAGAGACCCAGTACTTC.

On this clone itself: The same CDR3 also results from other DNA sequences found in this sample. This sequence joins TRBV29-1 and TRBJ1-5; no reliable D call. This CDR3 region has 12 residues. Trimming stripped 6 bases from V and 0 bases from J, with 6 bases between. CDR1 is SQVTM, CDR2 ANQGSEA, per germline. DNA for the CDR3: TGCAGCGTGGGGTATAGCAATCAGCCCCAGCATTTT. Translation: CSVGYSNQPQHF.

The J gene is TRBJ2-7, the V gene TRBV10-3; the D gene is possibly TRBD2 (7 bases). Germline loops: CDR1 ENHRY, CDR2 SYGVKD. Trimming stripped 3 bases from V and 3 bases from J, with 15 bases between. This CDR3 is 15 amino acids long. CDR3 in DNA: TGTGCCATCAGTGACGGGGGAGGGGGTTACTACGAGCAGTACTTC. This gives the protein CAISDGGGGYYEQYF.

The rearrangement links TRBV15 to TRBJ2-5; no clear D gene. The CDR3 has 13 residues. The germline V and J ends were trimmed by 1 base and 1 base, with 4 bases remaining between them. Germline V gene lookup returns CDR1 LNHNV and CDR2 YYDKDF (reference sequence). The CDR3 DNA reads TGTGCCACCAGCAGAGCCCCCCAAGAGACCCAGTACTTC. Amino acid sequence: CATSRAPQETQYF. The variable domain in full, with the rest retrieved from reference TRBV15 and TRBJ2-5, is DAMVIQNPRYQVTQFGKPVTLSCSQTLNHNVMYWYQQKSSQAPKLLFHYYDKDFNNEADTPDNFQSRRPNTSFCFLDIRSPGLGDTAMYLCATSRAPQETQYFGPGTRLLVL.

The J gene is TRBJ1-1, the V gene TRBV19, with 7 nucleotides matching TRBD1. The CDR3 contains 15 residues. V was clipped by 7 bases and J by 5 bases; unmatched bases: 13. From germline, CDR1 is LNHDA and CDR2 SQIVND (reference sequence). CDR3 sequence (DNA): TGTGCCAGTAAGAAGGTCCCAGGGGGGGGAACTGAAGCTTTCTTT. Protein sequence: CASKKVPGGGTEAFF.

The chain couples TRBV28 to TRBJ1-2, with TRBD1 matching 7 bases. Germline V gene lookup returns CDR1 MDHEN and CDR2 SYDVKM. V lost 5 bases, J lost 4 bases, and 10 bases stayed unmatched. The CDR3 covers 15 residues. CDR3 DNA: TGTGCCAGCAGTCTTTACACCGGGACAGTCTATGGCTACACCTTC. Protein: CASSLYTGTVYGYTF.